This TCR beta chain was profiled in a study of human T cells and chemical hapten exposure. Study as a whole: DPC at 0.01% went onto the upper back in patch tests, read at 6 days. Points from the study as a whole: TCRs whose frequency exceeded 1 in 1000 remained the same following DPC sensitization.

Time point: pre-sensitization, week 0. Treatment specified: therapeutic diphenylcyclopropenone sensitization with weekly scalp DPC. Unfractionated whole blood was the source from which total RNA was extracted. The library labeled individual cDNA molecules by adding unique molecular identifiers to them. Using its own MiXCR run on the RACE reads, TCRdb lists one record per CDR3 protein. The data show 80,000 to 100,000 distinct CDR3 sequences, with roughly 9.1% seen just once and around 3.6% held by the top ten. CDR1 and CDR2 (germline): SGHVS, FQNEAQ. CDR3 length: 11 amino acids. The V end lost 11 bases, the J end lost 10 bases, and 17 bases lay between the germline ends. For this clonotype: What it recognizes is unknown.

The chain is built from TRBV7-8 and TRBJ1-1, with D possibly matching TRBD1 (5 bases). This sequence was found in a woman aged 40 to 50 with alopecia areata. Some clones in this sample may be carry-over from other donors' samples. The sample was whole blood, taken in connection with sensitization to the hapten diphenylcyclopropenone (DPC). As DNA, the CDR3 is TGTGCCCGAGACAGAGGGAGTGGAGCTTTCTTT. It is translated as CARDRGSGAFF.